This T cell receptor beta chain stems from a study of regulatory T cells in long-lasting Graves disease. Findings and caveats of the study: Persistent Graves' patients had lower TCR diversity than newly diagnosed ones. Among the persistent patients, 2,741 public clonotypes were shared, more than the 850 to 1,000 shared among new patients.

Of note for this clonotype: What it binds is not known. Being one base from a much bigger clone, this may be a read error.

Arm-PCR of CDR3 regions with iRepertoire HTBI primers generated TCR beta libraries. Original handling: The identification of 50 to 65 TRBV and 14 to 15 TRBJ segments was made across samples. MiXCR was run by TCRdb on the multiplex PCR reads, yielding one entry per CDR3 protein. The V and J calls come from TCRdb's annotation, not from the publication. Of hundreds of thousands of distinct CDR3 sequences listed, 15% to 20% are singletons. Time point defined: newly diagnosed GD, antithyroid drugs for less than 3 months. PBMC RNA served as the TCR library source. In each case, Graves' disease was diagnosed per American Thyroid Association guidelines. CDR1 SGHTA and CDR2 FQGNSA come from the germline V gene. The V gene lost 6 bases and the J gene lost 2 bases, with 20 bases spanning the gap. The CDR3 is made up of 16 amino acids. In addition, the sample was reused for a study of T cells in Graves' hyperthyroidism and ophthalmopathy.

This TCR was sampled from a woman aged 35-65 years with Graves disease. The source material was peripheral blood mononuclear cells (PBMCs), sampled at new diagnosis, from a patient treated with antithyroid drugs. The chain couples TRBV7-2 to TRBJ2-7, with D unresolved. The CDR3 sequence: CASSPYINREPYEQYF. The CDR3 nucleotides are TGTGCCAGCAGTCCCTACATTAACAGAGAACCCTACGAGCAGTACTTC.